One sample yielded the 32 T cell receptor beta chains listed below, sequenced in a study of blood T cell repertoires in COVID-19. Measured with immunoSEQ multiplex PCR; TCRdb has only the in-frame clones, and not every one. In the table there are about 160,000 clones, roughly four fifths of which are singletons. Material for sequencing was peripheral blood. The receptors were sampled from a man between 65 and 85 years old who had recovered from COVID-19.

The J gene is TRBJ2-3, the V gene TRBV2; 9 bases are a match to TRBD1. The ends lost 6 bases at V and 5 bases at J; junction bases unmatched: 6. The germline gives CDR1 SNHLY, CDR2 FYNNEI. The CDR3 loop spans 14 amino acids. The CDR3 nucleotides read TGTGCCAGCAGGCCGGGACAGGGTTTAGATACGCAGTATTTT. Its protein is CASRPGQGLDTQYF.

There are a few counts of this clone. V and J are TRBV19 and TRBJ1-2; 12 nucleotides match TRBD1. Per the germline V gene, CDR1 is LNHDA and CDR2 is SQIVND (reference sequence). The CDR3 sequence is 16 residues long. With 5 bases clipped from V and 2 bases from J, the junction kept 6 bases outside the gene matches. This CDR3 reads CASSVSGTGGNYGYTF. CDR3 bases: TGTGCCAGTAGTGTTTCCGGGACAGGGGGCAACTATGGCTACACCTTC.

The rearrangement links TRBV6-5 to TRBJ1-1; possible D gene TRBD1, 5 bases. V lost 6 bases, J lost 0 bases, and 11 bases lay in between. Per the germline V gene, CDR1 is MNHEY and CDR2 is SVGAGI. The length of the CDR3 is 14 residues. DNA for the CDR3: TGTGCCAGCAGCCTACAGGCCCTGAACACTGAAGCTTTCTTT. Translated: CASSLQALNTEAFF.

As to this clone: At the DNA level, this CDR3 is encoded by other sequences in the same sample as well. The DNA of the CDR3 is TGCGCCAGCAGCTTGGGCGACAGCCTGAACACTGAAGCTTTCTTT. Its protein product is CASSLGDSLNTEAFF. The chain uses TRBV5-1 and TRBJ1-1, with D perhaps matching TRBD1 (5 bases). The CDR3 length is 15 residues. Germline V gene data show CDR1 as SGHRS and CDR2 as YFSETQ. Trimming cost V 0 bases and J 0 bases, with 9 bases left between them.

This clone was counted a few times. This chain links TRBV7-2 with TRBJ2-5; 8 bases line up with TRBD2. J lost 2 bases, V lost 1 base, and 9 bases had no gene match. Per germline, CDR1 SGHTA and CDR2 FQGNSA. The CDR3 runs 17 residues. CDR3 DNA: TGTGCCAGCAGCTTAGGTATCTCCGGGACTAGACAAGAGACCCAGTACTTC. Translated, it gives CASSLGISGTRQETQYF.

The J gene is TRBJ2-2, the V gene TRBV7-6; D is perhaps TRBD1 (5 bases). V dropped 4 bases and J dropped 7 bases, with 22 bases sitting between them. The germline V gene has CDR1 SGHVS and CDR2 FNYEAQ. The CDR3 runs to 17 residues. The CDR3 is CASSSPLDPIRGGELFF. DNA for the CDR3: TGTGCCAGCAGCTCTCCTCTTGACCCAATTAGGGGCGGGGAGCTGTTTTTT.

The chain joins TRBV5-1 to TRBJ2-7, with 9 bases that match TRBD2. V trimming: 0 bases; J trimming: 1 base; junction bases outside the gene matches: 2. This CDR3 has 15 residues. Germline lookup yields CDR1 SGHRS and CDR2 YFSETQ. CDR3 nucleotide sequence: TGCGCCAGCAGCTTGGCTAGCGGGGCTTCCTACGAGCAGTACTTC. This codes for CASSLASGASYEQYF. The full variable domain, in which reference TRBV5-1 and TRBJ2-7 provide the parts outside the CDR3, is KAGVTQTPRYLIKTRGQQVTLSCSPISGHRSVSWYQQTPGQGLQFLFEYFSETQRNKGNFPGRFSGRQFSNSRSEMNVSTLELGDSALYLCASSLASGASYEQYFGPGTRLTVT.

About this clone: The junction shows a germline mismatch at one end, possibly a read error. The V call is TRBV7-7, the J call TRBJ2-5; 7 nucleotides match TRBD1. This CDR3 has 15 amino acids. Germline loops: CDR1 SSHAT, CDR2 FNYEAQ (reference sequence). The CDR3 coding sequence is TGTGCTAGCAGCTTAGGGGTTAGGGGGCTAGAGACCCAGTACTTC. Translating gives CASSLGVRGLETQYF.

This clone was detected only once. The V call is TRBV4-1, the J call TRBJ1-3, with D uncertain. V was trimmed by 2 bases and J by 3 bases, leaving 8 bases between them. The CDR3 is 14 residues long. Germline CDR1 MGHRA, CDR2 YSYEKL. This CDR3 is CASSQSSYGNTIYF. CDR3 coding DNA: TGCGCCAGCAGCCAATCCTCTTATGGAAACACCATATATTTT.

The chain has TRBV7-9 and TRBJ1-5; 12 nucleotides match TRBD1. The V and J ends lost 5 bases and 8 bases, in that order; junction bases with no gene match: 4. This CDR3 is built from 14 residues. Per the germline V gene, CDR1 is SEHNR and CDR2 is FQNEAQ (reference sequence). CDR3 bases: TGTGCCAGCAGCCCGGGACAGGGGGCCAAGCCCCAGCATTTT. As protein: CASSPGQGAKPQHF.

The chain couples TRBV3-1 (or the pseudogene TRBV3-2) to TRBJ2-1; 8 bases agree with TRBD1. The CDR3 loop spans 15 amino acids. Trimming removed 3 bases from V and 9 bases from J; junction bases left unmatched: 10. Germline CDR1 LGHDT, CDR2 YNNKEL (reference sequence). CDR3 coding DNA: TGTGCCAGCAGCCACACAGGACAGGGACTCGGTGAGCAGTTCTTC. Translated, it gives CASSHTGQGLGEQFF.

The chain recombines TRBV2 with TRBJ1-5, with a possible D match to TRBD1 (6 bases). The CDR3 runs 15 residues. Germline CDR1 is SNHLY and CDR2 is FYNNEI. The germline V and J ends were trimmed by 6 bases and 6 bases, with 18 bases remaining between them. CDR3 in DNA: TGTGCCAGCAGCGAACAGGGCCTGATCGGTCAGCCCCAGCATTTT. It encodes CASSEQGLIGQPQHF.

The rearrangement uses TRBV19 and TRBJ1-5, with TRBD1 as a possible D gene (6 bases). The CDR3 runs 15 residues. With 5 bases removed from V and 1 base from J, the gap between germline ends came to 12 bases. In germline, CDR1 is LNHDA, CDR2 SQIVND (reference sequence). This chain's CDR3 is CASSDPRGSNQPQHF. The CDR3 DNA is TGTGCCAGTAGTGACCCCAGGGGAAGCAATCAGCCCCAGCATTTT.

The chain employs TRBV19 and TRBJ2-5; perhaps TRBD2 as D (5 bases). V was trimmed by 1 base and J by 4 bases, leaving 16 bases between them. CDR1 is LNHDA, CDR2 SQIVND, per germline (reference sequence). The CDR3 has 16 amino acids. The CDR3 DNA follows: TGTGCCAGTAGTATAGGTCTAGCAGTCATTCGAGAGACCCAGTACTTC. Its protein is CASSIGLAVIRETQYF. Using reference TRBV19 and TRBJ2-5 for the parts outside the CDR3, the full variable domain is DGGITQSPKYLFRKEGQNVTLSCEQNLNHDAMYWYRQDPGQGLRLIYYSQIVNDFQKGDIAEGYSVSREKKESFPLTVTSAQKNPTAFYLCASSIGLAVIRETQYFGPGTRLLVL.

V usage is TRBV7-2 and J usage is TRBJ2-7, with 12 positions matching TRBD2. V lost 5 bases, J lost 7 bases, and 6 bases stayed unmatched. Germline V gene lookup returns CDR1 SGHTA and CDR2 FQGNSA. CDR3 length equals 14 residues. The CDR3 DNA reads as TGTGCCAGCAGCGAGACTAGCGGGAGTAGGGAGCAGTACTTC. Its protein is CASSETSGSREQYF.

The chain recombines TRBV5-1 with TRBJ1-6, with TRBD1 as a possible D gene (6 bases). V was clipped by 2 bases and J by 10 bases, with 16 bases between them. Germline CDR1 SGHRS, CDR2 YFSETQ. There are 15 residues in the CDR3. CDR3 amino acids: CASSLGGRGRSPLHF. Written as DNA, the CDR3 is TGCGCCAGCAGCTTAGGGGGTCGGGGCCGGTCACCCCTCCACTTT.

This chain uses TRBV2 with TRBJ2-5, with 8 bases identical to TRBD1. The CDR3 loop spans 14 amino acids. V was clipped by 6 bases and J by 5 bases; unmatched bases: 8. CDR1 is SNHLY, CDR2 FYNNEI, per germline. In DNA, the CDR3 is TGTGCCAGCAGGGCGGACAGGGCTGAGGAGACCCAGTACTTC. This gives the protein CASRADRAEETQYF.

A few counts support this clone. The chain is built from TRBV5-1 and TRBJ1-2, with TRBD1 identical over 8 bases. Germline assignment: CDR1 SGHRS and CDR2 YFSETQ. The V gene end was trimmed by 4 bases and the J gene end by 2 bases; junction bases not matched to a gene: 1. This CDR3 comprises 13 residues. In nucleotides, the CDR3 is TGCGCCAGCAGCAGGGACAGGAACTATGGCTACACCTTC. This codes for CASSRDRNYGYTF.

This chain joins TRBV11-3 and TRBJ2-1; 8 positions agree with TRBD2. The germline gives CDR1 SGHNT, CDR2 YENEEA. V was pared by 1 base and J by 8 bases, with 10 bases of the junction left unmatched. This CDR3 contains 16 residues. The CDR3 region has the DNA TGTGCCAGCAGCTTAGGAAATGGCGGGAGGAGGGATGAGCAGTTCTTC. It is translated as CASSLGNGGRRDEQFF.

This CDR3 reads CASSLDRGANTGELFF. CDR3 nucleotide sequence: TGTGCCAGCTCGCTGGACAGGGGCGCGAACACCGGGGAGCTGTTTTTT. The chain employs TRBV18 and TRBJ2-2; TRBD1 matches 9 bases. Unmatched junction bases numbered 5, after V lost 6 bases and J lost 0 bases. This CDR3 has 16 amino acids. Germline assignment: CDR1 KGHSH and CDR2 LQKENI.

CDR3 region: CATSRDAGTTQYF. The CDR3 DNA sequence: TGTGCCACCAGCAGAGATGCAGGAACGACCCAGTACTTC. The chain employs TRBV15 and TRBJ2-5; D is unclear. This CDR3 spans 13 amino acids. The germline V gene encodes CDR1 LNHNV and CDR2 YYDKDF (reference sequence). Trimming left V 0 bases short and J 7 bases short, with 9 bases between.

CDR3 nucleotides: TGTGCCACCAGTGATTCTCGGACTAGCGGGAGGGAGACCCAGTACTTC. Its protein product is CATSDSRTSGRETQYF. V gene TRBV24-1 combines with J gene TRBJ2-5; 14 positions match TRBD2. The CDR3 consists of 16 residues. Germline CDR1 KGHDR, CDR2 SFDVKD. With 2 bases clipped from V and 5 bases from J, the junction kept 3 bases outside the gene matches.

This chain connects TRBV3-1 (or the pseudogene TRBV3-2) to TRBJ2-3; D possibly corresponds to TRBD1 (6 bases). In germline, CDR1 is LGHDT, CDR2 YNNKEL (reference sequence). The CDR3 runs to 17 residues. V lost 2 bases, J lost 0 bases, and 15 bases lay in between. CDR3 region: CASSQSSGTTSTDTQYF. CDR3 coding DNA: TGTGCCAGCAGCCAATCTTCCGGGACAACCAGCACAGATACGCAGTATTTT.

This chain links TRBV6-1 with TRBJ2-1; D perhaps matches TRBD2 (5 bases). Germline CDR1 MNHNS, CDR2 SASEGT. The CDR3 consists of 15 residues. Trimming took off 0 bases at V and 6 bases at J, with 12 bases between the two ends. CDR3: CASSEARLAGNEQFF. In nucleotides, the CDR3 is TGTGCCAGCAGTGAAGCGCGGCTAGCCGGCAATGAGCAGTTCTTC.

The V and J genes are TRBV5-1 and TRBJ2-3; D is undetermined. The CDR3 is 12 residues long. V gave up 0 bases and J gave up 3 bases, with 2 bases separating them. The germline V gene has CDR1 SGHRS and CDR2 YFSETQ. The CDR3 spells CASSLATDTQYF. The CDR3 DNA reads TGCGCCAGCAGCTTGGCAACAGATACGCAGTATTTT.

The chain is built from TRBV5-1 and TRBJ1-6, with 7 bases aligning to TRBD1. This CDR3 spans 15 amino acids. Germline lookup yields CDR1 SGHRS and CDR2 YFSETQ. Losses at the gene ends were 1 base for V and 9 bases for J; bases not matched to a gene: 7. CDR3: CASSLISGQISPLHF. DNA for the CDR3: TGCGCCAGCAGCTTGATTTCGGGACAGATTTCACCCCTCCACTTT.

The chain is built from TRBV18 and TRBJ2-3; 10 bases are shared with TRBD1. V lost 5 bases, J lost 1 base, and 6 bases stayed unmatched. The CDR3 totals 16 residues. Germline V gene lookup returns CDR1 KGHSH and CDR2 LQKENI. The CDR3: CASSSGTGVGTDTQYF. The CDR3 bases are TGTGCCAGCTCATCCGGGACAGGGGTTGGCACAGATACGCAGTATTTT.

This clone was recorded only once. The genes are TRBV28 and TRBJ2-7; D remains unclear. CDR1 and CDR2 (germline): MDHEN, SYDVKM. Trimming removed 6 bases from V and 6 bases from J, with 9 bases in between. This CDR3 spans 11 amino acids. The CDR3 nucleotides read TGTGCCAGCAGCGCGAGGTTCGAGCAGTACTTC. This codes for CASSARFEQYF.

The genes are TRBV6-4 and TRBJ1-3; D remains unclear. Germline CDR1 reads MRHNA; CDR2 reads SNTAGT. The CDR3 runs 13 residues. V dropped 1 base and J dropped 2 bases, with 3 bases sitting between them. CDR3 amino acids: CASSDWPGNTIYF. CDR3 DNA sequence: TGTGCCAGCAGTGACTGGCCTGGAAACACCATATATTTT.

The chain carries TRBV25-1 and TRBJ1-1, with 10 bases identical to TRBD1. The CDR3 runs 15 residues. V dropped 3 bases and J dropped 2; count of bases not matched to a gene: 3. Germline values: CDR1 MGHDK, CDR2 SYGVNS. CDR3 in DNA: TGTGCCAGCAGTGAGACAGGGGGCCGTAACACTGAAGCTTTCTTT. Its protein is CASSETGGRNTEAFF.

This clone was detected once. DNA of the CDR3: TGTGCCAGCAGCCGGGTCCCAGTCTACGAGCAGTACTTC. Protein sequence: CASSRVPVYEQYF. V usage is TRBV27 and J usage is TRBJ2-7; D not resolved. The germline V gene has CDR1 MNHEY and CDR2 SMNVEV (reference sequence). Trimming took 6 bases from V and 3 from J, leaving 12 bases between them. The CDR3 spans 13 residues.

This clone was seen a single time. The chain links TRBV18 to TRBJ2-7; 9 bases align to TRBD1. This CDR3 region has 14 residues. The V segment lost 5 bases and the J segment 1 base; nucleotides outside the gene matches: 3. Germline V gene data show CDR1 as KGHSH and CDR2 as LQKENI. The CDR3 DNA follows: TGTGCCAGCTCAACCGGGACAGGGTCCTACGAGCAGTACTTC. It codes for CASSTGTGSYEQYF. The variable domain in full, with the rest retrieved from reference TRBV18 and TRBJ2-7, is NAGVMQNPRHLVRRRGQEARLRCSPMKGHSHVYWYRQLPEEGLKFMVYLQKENIIDESGMPKERFSAEFPKEGPSILRIQQVVRGDSAAYFCASSTGTGSYEQYFGPGTRLTVT.